The 6 T cell receptor beta chains reported below all come from one sample, sequenced in a study of OX40 agonist ivuxolimab in advanced cancers. Repertoires were generated with immunoSEQ multiplex PCR, while TCRdb's copy carries only in-frame clones and drops some. The table includes about 100,000 clones, 75% to 95% detected once. The sequenced sample was CD4+ or CD8+ T cells sorted from blood, obtained in a trial of the OX40 agonist ivuxolimab. The receptors were gathered from an adult with an advanced solid tumor such as melanoma, head and neck, liver or kidney cancer.

Concerning this clone: A single base separates this from a much larger clone, so it may be a read error. The CDR3 loop reads CASSQGVGGVQPQHF. The CDR3 DNA reads TGTGCCAGCAGCCAAGGTGTAGGGGGAGTTCAGCCCCAGCATTTT. The rearrangement uses TRBV4-2 and TRBJ1-5; D is perhaps TRBD1 (6 bases). The germline CDR1 and CDR2 sequences are LGHNA and YNFKEQ. This CDR3 is built from 15 residues. The V end was cut by 1 base, the J end by 6 bases, with 13 bases between.

The V call is TRBV4-2, the J call TRBJ2-3, with D perhaps matching TRBD2 (5 bases). The germline CDR1 and CDR2 sequences are LGHNA and YNFKEQ. The CDR3 has 16 amino acids. V was pared by 5 bases and J by 6 bases, with 21 bases between. CDR3: CASSFEGTVGPDTQYF. The CDR3 coding sequence is TGTGCCAGCAGCTTTGAGGGCACAGTTGGACCGGATACGCAGTATTTT.

This clone is a singleton in its sample. The chain joins TRBV30 to TRBJ2-3, with a possible D match to TRBD1 (5 bases). The CDR3 is 15 residues long. Germline-derived CDR1 and CDR2 are GTSNPN and SVGIG (reference sequence). V shed 2 bases and J shed 0 bases, with 12 bases lying between them. This CDR3 is CAWSRGRTSTDTQYF. DNA for the CDR3: TGTGCCTGGAGTAGGGGTCGTACTAGCACAGATACGCAGTATTTT.

About this clone itself: At the DNA level, this CDR3 is encoded by other sequences in the same sample as well. The chain uses TRBV7-9 and TRBJ1-4, with TRBD1 as a possible D gene (5 bases). Looked up from germline, CDR1 is SEHNR and CDR2 is FQNEAQ (reference sequence). The V end lost 5 bases, the J end lost 8 bases, and 15 bases lay between the germline ends. The CDR3 is 14 residues long. The CDR3 loop reads CASSQGQGREKLFF. The CDR3 bases are TGTGCCAGCAGCCAAGGACAAGGCAGGGAAAAACTGTTTTTT.

The J gene is TRBJ1-1, the V gene TRBV7-6, with D unclear. V lost 5 bases and J 7 bases, leaving 8 bases between the germline ends. CDR1 SGHVS and CDR2 FNYEAQ come from the germline V gene. The CDR3 is 11 residues long. In nucleotides, the CDR3 is TGTGCCAGCAGCCGGACGGATGAAGCTTTCTTT. Encoded protein: CASSRTDEAFF.

The chain combines TRBV25-1 with TRBJ2-7; D might be TRBD1 (6 bases). The CDR3 spans 17 residues. The germline V gene encodes CDR1 MGHDK and CDR2 SYGVNS. Trimming removed 3 bases at V and 2 bases at J, with 20 bases between. This chain's CDR3 is CASSDSLGGGITYEQYF. The CDR3 nucleotides are TGTGCCAGCAGTGATAGCCTTGGGGGCGGTATTACCTACGAGCAGTACTTC.